Shown below are 2 T cell receptor beta chains from a single sample sequenced in a study of blood T cell repertoires in COVID-19. Only in-frame clones appear in the TCRdb table, and some are missing; sequencing was by immunoSEQ multiplex PCR. Here the sample spans about 98,000 clones, more than 90% being singletons. The sequenced sample consisted of peripheral blood. The receptor set was obtained from a woman aged 50 to 60 with COVID-19, enrolled during active disease.

This clone has just one count. This chain joins TRBV10-3 and TRBJ1-1; no clear D gene. Per the germline V gene, CDR1 is ENHRY and CDR2 is SYGVKD. The germline V and J ends were trimmed by 0 bases and 8 bases, with 10 bases remaining between them. The CDR3 has 13 residues. The CDR3 spells CAISESNAREAFF. The DNA for the CDR3 is TGTGCCATCAGTGAGTCTAACGCCAGGGAAGCTTTCTTT.

This chain joins TRBV13 and TRBJ2-7, with D tentatively TRBD2 (6 bases). V gave up 5 bases and J gave up 2 bases, with 19 bases separating them. Germline V CDR1 and CDR2: PRHDT, FYEKMQ (reference sequence). The CDR3 is 16 amino acids. CDR3 residues: CASSPGRGGDPYEQYF. CDR3 sequence (DNA): TGTGCCAGCAGCCCCGGACGGGGCGGGGATCCCTACGAGCAGTACTTC.